Below are 26 T cell receptor beta chains sequenced from a single sample in a study of blood T cell repertoires in COVID-19. Clones were sequenced by immunoSEQ multiplex PCR, and TCRdb holds only the in-frame ones, with some missing. The table includes about 73,000 clones, around 82% detected once. Source material: peripheral blood. The receptors derive from a human donor in a cohort sampled during active COVID-19.

The chain recombines TRBV4-2 with TRBJ2-2; D gene uncertain. The V gene lost 0 bases and the J gene lost 8 bases, with 13 bases spanning the gap. The germline gives CDR1 LGHNA, CDR2 YNFKEQ. The CDR3 length is 15 residues. CDR3 amino acids: CASSQDPTSLGELFF. CDR3 DNA: TGTGCCAGCAGCCAAGATCCCACTTCCCTTGGGGAGCTGTTTTTT.

Details on this clone: One end of the junction does not line up with germline, which may come from a read error. The chain carries TRBV7-7 and TRBJ2-7; D is possibly TRBD1 (6 bases). The CDR3 is made up of 13 amino acids. The germline V gene has CDR1 SSHAT and CDR2 FNYEAQ (reference sequence). In nucleotides, the CDR3 is TGTGCTAGCAGCTTAGCACAGGGCTACGAGCAGTACTTC. This gives the protein CASSLAQGYEQYF. The entire variable domain, with the rest obtained from reference TRBV7-7 and TRBJ2-7, is as follows: GAGVSQSPRYKVTKRGQDVTLRCDPISSHATLYWYQQALGQGPEFLTYFNYEAQPDKSGLPSDRFSAERPEGSISTLTIQRTEQRDSAMYRCASSLAQGYEQYFGPGTRLTVT.

The rearrangement links TRBV12-3 or TRBV12-4 to TRBJ1-2; a weak D match, TRBD1 (5 bases). This CDR3 has 13 amino acids. V lost 6 bases to trimming and J lost 2 bases, with 10 bases between them. The CDR3 coding sequence is TGTGCCAGCAGGAGTGGGGGGAACTATGGCTACACCTTC. Its protein product is CASRSGGNYGYTF.

This chain links TRBV7-2 with TRBJ2-7; 7 nucleotides match TRBD1. V shed 5 bases, J shed 4 bases, and the junction held 14 bases outside the gene matches. Germline V gene data show CDR1 as SGHTA and CDR2 as FQGNSA. This CDR3 has 16 residues. The CDR3 sequence: CASSPRQGRVPYEQYF. CDR3 DNA: TGTGCCAGCAGCCCAAGACAGGGACGGGTGCCATACGAGCAGTACTTC.

This sequence joins TRBV2 and TRBJ1-1; 10 bases match TRBD1. Trimming cost V 3 bases and J 7 bases; bases outside gene matches: 2. The CDR3 is 13 residues long. Germline V lookup: CDR1 SNHLY, CDR2 FYNNEI. The CDR3 bases are TGTGCCAGCAGTGAGCGGACAGGGGGTGAAGCTTTCTTT. The encoded protein is CASSERTGGEAFF.

The chain couples TRBV9 to TRBJ2-5, with D tentatively TRBD1 (5 bases). The length of the CDR3 is 15 residues. Trimming pared 7 bases from V and 1 base from J, leaving 17 bases between. CDR1 and CDR2 (germline): SGDLS, YYNGEE. DNA for the CDR3: TGTGCCAGCGCTAGGGGCTCCAATCGCCAAGAGACCCAGTACTTC. Its protein is CASARGSNRQETQYF.

The gene calls are TRBV19 and TRBJ2-3, with 11 nucleotides matching TRBD2. Germline trimming cut 5 bases from V and 6 bases from J; bases unmatched to any gene: 10. CDR3 length: 16 amino acids. Germline V gene lookup returns CDR1 LNHDA and CDR2 SQIVND (reference sequence). CDR3 residues: CASSGRLAGQADTQYF. Here the CDR3 DNA reads TGTGCCAGTAGTGGACGACTAGCGGGGCAGGCCGATACGCAGTATTTT. Complete variable domain (other parts from reference TRBV19 and TRBJ2-3): DGGITQSPKYLFRKEGQNVTLSCEQNLNHDAMYWYRQDPGQGLRLIYYSQIVNDFQKGDIAEGYSVSREKKESFPLTVTSAQKNPTAFYLCASSGRLAGQADTQYFGPGTRLTVL.

The chain combines TRBV20-1 with TRBJ2-3; 10 nucleotides match TRBD2. The CDR3 is 15 residues long. Germline values: CDR1 DFQATT, CDR2 SNEGSKA (reference sequence). Trimming removed 3 bases from V and 1 base from J; junction bases left unmatched: 4. The CDR3 DNA reads TGCAGTGCTAGTAAGCTAGCGGGGGGCACAGATACGCAGTATTTT. Translated: CSASKLAGGTDTQYF.

This clone was recorded once. The gene calls are TRBV10-2 and TRBJ2-1, with D perhaps TRBD2 (7 bases). This CDR3 comprises 15 residues. V was trimmed by 0 bases and J by 9 bases, leaving 15 bases between them. The germline V gene encodes CDR1 WSHSY and CDR2 SAAADI. The CDR3 DNA sequence: TGCGCCAGCAGTGAGTCGGGGGGGGCCGCGGCTGAGCAGTTCTTC. It yields the protein CASSESGGAAAEQFF.

The chain employs TRBV2 and TRBJ1-2; the D gene is possibly TRBD1 (6 bases). Per germline, CDR1 SNHLY and CDR2 FYNNEI. This CDR3 is 15 amino acids long. The V end was cut by 6 bases, the J end by 1 base, with 15 bases between. The CDR3 DNA follows: TGTGCCAGCAGAGAATTCCAGGGGCTTAACTATGGCTACACCTTC. It encodes CASREFQGLNYGYTF.

The chain has TRBV12-5 and TRBJ1-5, with 10 bases lining up with TRBD1. The germline V gene has CDR1 LGHNT and CDR2 FRNRAP. This CDR3 has 17 residues. Unmatched junction bases numbered 11, after V lost 3 bases and J lost 6 bases. This CDR3 is CASGLGTGALVGQPQHF. The DNA of the CDR3 is TGTGCTAGTGGTTTAGGGACAGGGGCTTTGGTGGGTCAGCCCCAGCATTTT.

V and J are TRBV3-1 (or the pseudogene TRBV3-2) and TRBJ2-7; 9 bases agree with TRBD1. The CDR3 is 15 amino acids. The V gene end was trimmed by 2 bases and the J gene end by 4 bases; junction bases not matched to a gene: 6. Germline CDR1 and CDR2: LGHDT and YNNKEL (reference sequence). The CDR3 bases are TGTGCCAGCAGCCAAAGGACAGGGGTTATTTACGAGCAGTACTTC. This sequence encodes CASSQRTGVIYEQYF.

About this clone itself: The sample contains more than one DNA sequence encoding this CDR3. This chain uses TRBV18 with TRBJ2-7; possibly TRBD2 for D (5 bases). Trimming pared 6 bases from V and 1 base from J, leaving 13 bases between. The germline V gene encodes CDR1 KGHSH and CDR2 LQKENI. This CDR3 has 14 residues. CDR3 in amino acids: CASSPGGGSYEQYF. As DNA, the CDR3 is TGTGCCAGCTCCCCTGGAGGCGGTTCCTACGAGCAGTACTTC.

CDR3 sequence (DNA): TGTGCCAGTAGTATGGGACTAGCGGGGGGGCTCCATGAGCAGTTCTTC. Translating it yields CASSMGLAGGLHEQFF. The rearrangement joins TRBV19 to TRBJ2-1, with TRBD2 identical over 16 bases. Per germline, CDR1 LNHDA and CDR2 SQIVND (reference sequence). With 3 bases clipped from V and 8 bases from J, the junction kept 4 bases outside the gene matches. This CDR3 spans 16 amino acids.

V and J are TRBV4-3 and TRBJ1-6; TRBD1 is a possible D gene (5 bases). Trimming left V 1 base short and J 8 bases short, with 9 bases between. CDR1 and CDR2 (germline): LGHNA, YSLEER. The CDR3 has 14 residues. CDR3 residues: CASSQGQTDSPLHF. The CDR3 region has the DNA TGCGCCAGCAGCCAAGGACAGACCGATTCACCCCTCCACTTT.

CDR3 sequence: CASSVGQGGNYGYTF. DNA for the CDR3: TGTGCCAGCAGCGTCGGACAGGGAGGAAACTATGGCTACACCTTC. V is TRBV5-5 and J is TRBJ1-2; 8 bases are a match to TRBD1. This CDR3 comprises 15 residues. Germline V gene lookup returns CDR1 SGHKS and CDR2 YYEKEE (reference sequence). V lost 4 bases and J lost 2; bases outside the gene matches: 7.

The gene calls are TRBV7-3 and TRBJ2-1, with D tentatively TRBD2 (6 bases). Germline-derived CDR1 and CDR2 are SGHTA and FQGTGA. There are 15 residues in the CDR3. V was cut by 1 base and J by 0 bases, with 7 bases left in between. The CDR3 DNA follows: TGTGCCAGCAGCTTAAGGCGGGGCTCCTACAATGAGCAGTTCTTC. Its translation is CASSLRRGSYNEQFF. Drawing the rest from reference TRBV7-3 and TRBJ2-1, the complete variable domain is GAGVSQTPSNKVTEKGKYVELRCDPISGHTALYWYRQSLGQGPEFLIYFQGTGAADDSGLPNDRFFAVRPEGSVSTLKIQRTERGDSAVYLCASSLRRGSYNEQFFGPGTRLTVL.

The rearrangement links TRBV11-2 to TRBJ1-1, with 9 bases lining up with TRBD1. The V segment lost 1 base and the J segment 12 bases; nucleotides outside the gene matches: 6. The CDR3 sequence is 13 residues long. The germline CDR1 and CDR2 sequences are SGHAT and FQNNGV. As DNA, the CDR3 is TGTGCCAGCAGCTTAGGGACAGGGGCGACGACTTTCTTT. Translating it yields CASSLGTGATTFF. Drawing the rest from reference TRBV11-2 and TRBJ1-1, the complete variable domain is EAGVAQSPRYKIIEKRQSVAFWCNPISGHATLYWYQQILGQGPKLLIQFQNNGVVDDSQLPKDRFSAERLKGVDSTLKIQPAKLEDSAVYLCASSLGTGATTFFGQGTRLTVV.

The chain is built from TRBV7-2 and TRBJ1-2, with TRBD1 matching over 12 bases. There are 14 residues in the CDR3. Germline loops: CDR1 SGHTA, CDR2 FQGNSA. J gave up 8 bases and V 5 bases, and 6 bases lay outside the gene matches. In nucleotides, the CDR3 is TGTGCCAGCAGCGCAGGGACAGGGGGCGAGGGCTACACCTTC. Translation: CASSAGTGGEGYTF.

This clone was counted a single time. The V gene is TRBV27, the J gene TRBJ2-7, with TRBD1 matching over 9 bases. In germline, CDR1 is MNHEY, CDR2 SMNVEV (reference sequence). This CDR3 comprises 16 residues. The ends lost 2 bases at V and 1 base at J; junction bases unmatched: 6. The CDR3 loop is CASSLARQGGSYEQYF. In DNA form, the CDR3 reads TGTGCCAGCAGTTTAGCAAGACAGGGGGGTTCCTACGAGCAGTACTTC.

The chain has TRBV18 and TRBJ1-4; D is ambiguous. Germline-derived CDR1 and CDR2 are KGHSH and LQKENI. V was clipped by 2 bases and J by 0 bases, with 4 bases between them. The CDR3 totals 14 residues. Here the CDR3 DNA reads TGTGCCAGCTCACCAACAACAACTAATGAAAAACTGTTTTTT. Translating gives CASSPTTTNEKLFF.

This chain joins TRBV18 and TRBJ2-5, with 13 nucleotides matching TRBD2. V shed 6 bases and J 1 base; nucleotides not matched to a gene: 8. The CDR3 is 17 amino acids. Germline V gene lookup returns CDR1 KGHSH and CDR2 LQKENI. The CDR3 here is CASSLRTSGGFQETQYF. CDR3 nucleotide sequence: TGTGCCAGCTCTCTTCGGACTAGCGGGGGATTCCAAGAGACCCAGTACTTC.

The V call is TRBV6-5, the J call TRBJ1-5; no reliable D call. In germline, CDR1 is MNHEY, CDR2 SVGAGI. The germline V and J ends were trimmed by 6 bases and 5 bases, with 14 bases remaining between them. The CDR3 covers 14 residues. CDR3 in DNA: TGTGCCAGCAGCCCCCGGGGTCCAGATCAGCCCCAGCATTTT. This gives the protein CASSPRGPDQPQHF.

The chain couples TRBV12-3 or TRBV12-4 to TRBJ2-7; D gene ambiguous. CDR3 length equals 12 residues. Between the trimmed V and J ends, which lost 8 bases and 4 bases, there was a span of 12 bases. In DNA, the CDR3 is TGTGCCAGCTCCCTATCGAGGTACGAGCAGTACTTC. As protein: CASSLSRYEQYF.

The chain uses TRBV28 and TRBJ1-4, with D perhaps matching TRBD1 (6 bases). Germline lookup yields CDR1 MDHEN and CDR2 SYDVKM. The V end was cut by 6 bases, the J end by 4 bases, with 9 bases between. The length of the CDR3 is 13 residues. The CDR3 region has the DNA TGTGCCAGCAGCCAGGACAGTAATGAAAAACTGTTTTTT. Its translation is CASSQDSNEKLFF.

This chain links TRBV12-3 or TRBV12-4 with TRBJ1-4; D gene unclear. This CDR3 comprises 12 residues. V was cut by 5 bases and J by 2 bases, with 3 bases left in between. CDR3 loop: CASSLTNEKLFF. The CDR3 nucleotides are TGTGCCAGCAGTCTCACTAATGAAAAACTGTTTTTT.